The entry below gives a single T cell receptor beta chain sequence along with its context. Original data processing: Reference gene primer amplification yielded estimated nucleated cell counts. The table came from immunoSEQ multiplex PCR; TCRdb's copy has only in-frame clones and leaves some out. V, J and clone size derive from that table, while D and trimming were established from the DNA sequence. The sample contains 190,000 or so clones, about 87% of which appear only once. The sample originates from a study of blood T cell repertoires in COVID-19. The wider study: Spain, Italy and the United States supplied samples that represented acute and convalescent COVID-19. T cells, B-cell-depleted T cells, or PBMCs provided the cDNA or gDNA that served as material.

This CDR3 spans 16 amino acids. The germline CDR1 and CDR2 sequences are LGHDT and YNNKEL (reference sequence). Trimming at V came to 1 base and at J to 3 bases, leaving 2 bases not matched to a gene. The rearrangement joins TRBV3-1 (or the pseudogene TRBV3-2) to TRBJ2-1, with TRBD2 matching over 11 bases. The receptor was isolated from a woman aged 18-29 years who had recovered from COVID-19. Sequencing input: peripheral blood. The CDR3 coding sequence is TGTGCCAGCAGCCAAGGTAGCGGGGGGGGCTACAATGAGCAGTTCTTC. Residues: CASSQGSGGGYNEQFF.